Below are 23 T cell receptor beta chains sequenced from a single sample in a study of blood T cells in healthy people across ages. With a J-beta primer mix and a sample-barcoded 5' primer, a second PCR ran about 6 to 11 cycles. MiXCR was run by TCRdb on the 5' RACE reads, yielding one entry per CDR3 protein. The repertoire holds 1.5 million to 2 million distinct CDR3 sequences, with roughly 32% as singletons. Sequencing input: blood. The receptors stem from a woman aged 25-40 years in good health.

The V and J genes are TRBV2 and TRBJ2-4, with TRBD1 matching 11 bases. The DNA matches TRBJ2-7 better at its end, which makes the J call doubtful. Germline CDR1 SNHLY, CDR2 FYNNEI. This CDR3 is built from 15 residues. The CDR3 loop is CASSEGQGVSYEQYF. The CDR3, as DNA: TGTGCCAGCAGCGAGGGACAGGGGGTAAGCTACGAGCAGTACTTC.

This clonotype was counted a few times. The chain has TRBV28 and TRBJ2-3, with 16 bases that match TRBD2. Germline V CDR1 and CDR2: MDHEN, SYDVKM. Trimming cost V 5 bases and J 6 bases; bases outside gene matches: 11. CDR3 size: 18 residues. The CDR3 sequence is CASSPTRGLAGGGDTQYF. As DNA, the CDR3 is TGTGCCAGCAGTCCAACACGGGGACTAGCGGGAGGGGGTGATACGCAGTATTTT. The whole variable domain, filled in from reference TRBV28 and TRBJ2-3, reads DVKVTQSSRYLVKRTGEKVFLECVQDMDHENMFWYRQDPGLGLRLIYFSYDVKMKEKGDIPEGYSVSREKKERFSLILESASTNQTSMYLCASSPTRGLAGGGDTQYFGPGTRLTVL.

J is TRBJ1-1 and V is TRBV7-9, with D maybe TRBD1 (6 bases). Germline assignment: CDR1 SEHNR and CDR2 FQNEAQ (reference sequence). This CDR3 region has 12 residues. The ends were cut back, 6 bases at V and 6 bases at J, with 11 bases in the middle. CDR3 sequence reads: CASSGTHSEAFF. Written as DNA, the CDR3 is TGTGCCAGCAGTGGGACACACTCTGAAGCTTTCTTT.

Notes on this clonotype: A single base separates this from a much larger clone, so it may be a read error. V gene TRBV6-5 combines with J gene TRBJ2-7; D ambiguous. This CDR3 has 15 residues. Deletions cut 6 bases from V and 3 bases from J, with 18 bases between. Germline CDR1 MNHEY, CDR2 SVGAGI. The CDR3 here is CASSLDKVKIYEQYF. As DNA, the CDR3 is TGTGCCAGCAGCCTTGACAAGGTAAAAATCTACGAGCAGTACTTC.

This chain links TRBV20-1 with TRBJ2-5, with 9 bases that match TRBD1. The DNA end is a closer match to TRBJ2-7, so the J assignment may be wrong. This CDR3 is 12 amino acids long. CDR1 and CDR2 from the germline V gene are DFQATT and SNEGSKA (reference sequence). The CDR3 nucleotides read TGCAGCGCGACAGGGGGGTCCCACGAGCAGTACTTC. Translated, it gives CSATGGSHEQYF.

This chain connects TRBV20-1 to TRBJ1-3, with D uncertain. This CDR3 is 13 amino acids long. Germline V lookup: CDR1 DFQATT, CDR2 SNEGSKA (reference sequence). With 6 bases removed from V and 0 bases from J, the gap between germline ends came to 9 bases. CDR3 protein: CSALRLSGNTIYF. The CDR3 nucleotides read TGCAGTGCCCTCAGACTCTCTGGAAACACCATATATTTT.

The rearrangement links TRBV20-1 to TRBJ2-7; 14 positions agree with TRBD2. Unmatched junction bases numbered 8, after V lost 6 bases and J lost 4 bases. This CDR3 is built from 15 residues. CDR1 is DFQATT, CDR2 SNEGSKA, per germline (reference sequence). The CDR3 sequence: CSAGTSGGLRYEQYF. CDR3 DNA sequence: TGCAGTGCAGGGACTAGCGGGGGCCTTCGGTACGAGCAGTACTTC.

This clonotype has more than one count but fewer than ten. The chain is built from TRBV5-1 and TRBJ2-3; a possible D gene is TRBD1 (6 bases). Germline assignment: CDR1 SGHRS and CDR2 YFSETQ. The CDR3 runs to 14 residues. Trimming shortened V by 5 bases and J by 4 bases, and 14 bases separated the two germline ends. The CDR3 here is CASREDRLADTQYF. For the CDR3, the DNA is TGCGCCAGCAGAGAGGACAGATTGGCAGATACGCAGTATTTT. Full variable domain (remainder filled in from reference TRBV5-1 and TRBJ2-3): KAGVTQTPRYLIKTRGQQVTLSCSPISGHRSVSWYQQTPGQGLQFLFEYFSETQRNKGNFPGRFSGRQFSNSRSEMNVSTLELGDSALYLCASREDRLADTQYFGPGTRLTVL.

In nucleotides, the CDR3 is TGCGCCAGCAGCCAAGTTGAGGCACCGAACACCGGGGAGCTGTTTTTT. The encoded protein is CASSQVEAPNTGELFF. This rearrangement joins TRBV4-1 to TRBJ2-2; D uncertain. Germline V gene lookup returns CDR1 MGHRA and CDR2 YSYEKL. V lost 1 base, J lost 0 bases, and 9 bases lay in between. The CDR3 length is 16 residues.

This clonotype was seen a few times. The V gene is TRBV21-1, the J gene TRBJ2-7. TRBV21-1 is flagged as a pseudogene. This CDR3 spans 14 amino acids. CDR3 nucleotides: TGTGCCAGCAGCATACAGCCGAGCTCCTACGAGCAGTACTTC. Translating it yields CASSIQPSSYEQYF.

Concerning this clonotype itself: The junction does not match germline at one end; this may be a read error. The chain combines TRBV9 with TRBJ1-1; D not resolved. The CDR3 runs to 15 residues. The germline V gene has CDR1 SGDLS and CDR2 YYNGEE. The CDR3 DNA follows: TGTGCCAGCAGCCCACTCCGTTTCAGGAACGCTGAAGCTTTCTTT. Amino acid sequence: CASSPLRFRNAEAFF.

This clonotype has just a few counts. The chain employs TRBV6-2 or TRBV6-3 and TRBJ2-3; the D gene could be TRBD1 or TRBD2 (5 bases each). Trimming stripped 0 bases from V and 2 bases from J, with 15 bases between. Germline V gene data show CDR1 as MNHEY and CDR2 as SVGEGT. There are 17 residues in the CDR3. The CDR3 region has the DNA TGTGCCAGCAGTTACTCCGAAGAACGGGGACCCACAGATACGCAGTATTTT. This codes for CASSYSEERGPTDTQYF.

This clonotype occurred a few times. The V gene is TRBV4-1, the J gene TRBJ1-2; D is uncertain. CDR1 is MGHRA and CDR2 is YSYEKL in the germline V gene. V dropped 0 bases and J dropped 8 bases, with 16 bases sitting between them. This CDR3 has 15 residues. CDR3 amino acids: CASSQDPRGPHGYTF. For the CDR3, the DNA is TGCGCCAGCAGCCAAGATCCCCGCGGCCCCCACGGCTACACCTTC.

V usage is TRBV20-1 and J usage is TRBJ2-1, with 10 bases lining up with TRBD2. The CDR3 is 15 amino acids. The V gene end was trimmed by 1 base and the J gene end by 4 bases; junction bases not matched to a gene: 4. Germline CDR1 DFQATT, CDR2 SNEGSKA (reference sequence). The CDR3 reads CSARGVAGGYNEQFF. The DNA of the CDR3 is TGCAGTGCTAGAGGTGTAGCGGGAGGTTACAATGAGCAGTTCTTC.

This clonotype was detected a few times. The chain links TRBV20-1 to TRBJ1-2; 8 bases fit TRBD1. The CDR3 runs 15 residues. The germline V gene encodes CDR1 DFQATT and CDR2 SNEGSKA (reference sequence). Trimming removed 5 bases from V and 5 bases from J; junction bases left unmatched: 13. CDR3 in amino acids: CSAGQGSLYEYGYTF. The CDR3 coding sequence is TGCAGTGCTGGACAGGGTTCCCTTTATGAGTATGGCTACACCTTC.

The rearrangement joins TRBV10-1 to TRBJ1-1; TRBD1 might be the D (6 bases). CDR3 length: 14 residues. Per germline, CDR1 WNHNN and CDR2 SYGVQD (reference sequence). Trimming pared 4 bases from V and 5 bases from J, leaving 14 bases between. The CDR3 spells CASSVRGRDTEAFF. The DNA of the CDR3 is TGCGCCAGCAGTGTCCGGGGGCGAGATACTGAAGCTTTCTTT.

This clonotype has more than one count but fewer than ten. The rearrangement links TRBV7-9 to TRBJ2-5, with D unresolved. Deletions cut 7 bases from V and 4 bases from J, with 7 bases between. The CDR3 length is 11 residues. CDR1 SEHNR and CDR2 FQNEAQ come from the germline V gene (reference sequence). CDR3 nucleotide sequence: TGTGCCAGCACCTCACGAGAGACCCAGTACTTC. This codes for CASTSRETQYF.

This clonotype was detected a few times. V usage is TRBV10-3 and J usage is TRBJ2-5, with 14 bases that match TRBD2. This CDR3 region has 16 residues. The germline gives CDR1 ENHRY, CDR2 SYGVKD. The V segment lost 4 bases and the J segment 5 bases; nucleotides outside the gene matches: 6. The CDR3 reads CAISGGTSGGHETQYF. Here the CDR3 DNA reads TGTGCCATCAGTGGAGGGACTAGCGGGGGCCATGAGACCCAGTACTTC.

This clonotype was seen a few times. A read error may be the cause here, since a much bigger clone is one base away. The genes are TRBV12-3 or TRBV12-4 and TRBJ2-5; D is possibly TRBD2 (6 bases). V lost 6 bases, J lost 4 bases, and 12 bases lay in between. There are 13 residues in the CDR3. In DNA, the CDR3 is TGTGCCAGCAGCCGGGAGCAGCGAGAGACCCAGTACTTC. Its translation: CASSREQRETQYF.

This clonotype was seen repeatedly, ten times or more. The chain uses TRBV28 and TRBJ1-1, with D possibly being TRBD1 (5 bases). This CDR3 region has 11 residues. The V gene lost 6 bases and the J gene lost 9 bases, with 11 bases spanning the gap. Germline V gene data show CDR1 as MDHEN and CDR2 as SYDVKM. CDR3 coding DNA: TGTGCCAGCAGAACAGGAGTGCAAGCTTTCTTT. It yields the protein CASRTGVQAFF.

This clonotype was counted between two and nine times. The CDR3 DNA reads TGTGCCAGCTCACCCAGGGATTACGCCGAGCAGTACTTC. Encoded protein: CASSPRDYAEQYF. The gene calls are TRBV18 and TRBJ2-7; tentatively, D is TRBD1 (5 bases). The germline V gene has CDR1 KGHSH and CDR2 LQKENI. V dropped 3 bases and J dropped 6 bases, with 12 bases sitting between them. The CDR3 spans 13 residues.

At least ten counts were recorded for this clonotype. The chain employs TRBV7-8 and TRBJ2-5; D gene unclear. V was shortened by 1 base and J by 3 bases, with 6 bases between the two germline ends. Germline V CDR1 and CDR2: SGHVS, FQNEAQ. CDR3 size: 13 residues. The CDR3, as DNA: TGTGCCAGCAGCTTAGGTGTGAAAGAGACCCAGTACTTC. Translating gives CASSLGVKETQYF.

This clonotype turned up a few times. This chain uses TRBV10-3 with TRBJ2-1; 7 bases line up with TRBD1. CDR1 and CDR2 (germline): ENHRY, SYGVKD. The V segment lost 0 bases and the J segment 5 bases; nucleotides outside the gene matches: 7. This CDR3 contains 16 residues. The CDR3 region has the DNA TGTGCCATCAGTGAGTCGACCCCCGGACAGGACAATGAGCAGTTCTTC. Protein sequence: CAISESTPGQDNEQFF.